The next 22 T cell receptor beta chains were all read from a single sample in a study of cytomegalovirus exposure and HLA in healthy donors. This PCR relied on a set of 60 Vbeta primers and 13 Jbeta primers. Here immunoSEQ multiplex PCR was the method, and the copy in TCRdb shows in-frame clones only, minus some. The sample yields 120,000 to 150,000 clones, roughly four fifths seen once. The sequencing input was PBMCs. These receptors were obtained from a young man in good health and CMV-seropositive.

The chain is built from TRBV4-1 and TRBJ2-1, with 7 positions matching TRBD2. The ends lost 1 base at V and 2 bases at J; junction bases unmatched: 8. Germline V gene data show CDR1 as MGHRA and CDR2 as YSYEKL. This CDR3 spans 17 amino acids. The CDR3 coding sequence is TGCGCCAGCAGCCAAGGTAAGGCTAGCGGTCCCTACAATGAGCAGTTCTTC. Residues: CASSQGKASGPYNEQFF.

This rearrangement joins TRBV7-3 to TRBJ1-1; D not resolved. Germline V gives CDR1 SGHTA, CDR2 FQGTGA. The CDR3 is 14 residues long. Trimming removed 5 bases from V and 6 bases from J, with 16 bases in between. CDR3: CASSPRVGYSEAFF. CDR3 bases: TGTGCCAGCAGCCCCCGAGTCGGTTACTCTGAAGCTTTCTTT.

The chain recombines TRBV28 with TRBJ2-7, with D uncertain. The CDR3 is 12 residues long. Germline values: CDR1 MDHEN, CDR2 SYDVKM. Trimming removed 4 bases from V and 3 bases from J, with 7 bases in between. CDR3 residues: CASSSLVYEQYF. CDR3 coding DNA: TGTGCCAGCAGTTCGCTAGTCTACGAGCAGTACTTC.

The rearrangement uses TRBV5-4 and TRBJ2-2, with 9 bases lining up with TRBD1. V lost 3 bases to trimming and J lost 5 bases; unmatched junction nucleotides: 2. This CDR3 spans 14 amino acids. Germline CDR1 reads SGHNT; CDR2 reads YYREEE (reference sequence). Here the CDR3 reads CASSWGTGTGELFF. CDR3 nucleotide sequence: TGTGCCAGCAGCTGGGGGACAGGGACCGGGGAGCTGTTTTTT.

V and J are TRBV7-9 and TRBJ2-3; 10 bases agree with TRBD1. Germline CDR1 SEHNR, CDR2 FQNEAQ (reference sequence). The CDR3 has 14 amino acids. Trimming cost V 4 bases and J 6 bases; bases outside gene matches: 4. This CDR3 is CASSSGQGFDTQYF. CDR3 in DNA: TGTGCCAGCAGCTCGGGACAGGGGTTCGATACGCAGTATTTT.

The J gene is TRBJ2-3, the V gene TRBV28; 7 nucleotides align to TRBD1. The CDR3 runs 15 residues. V trimming: 10 bases; J trimming: 0 bases; junction bases outside the gene matches: 10. The V gene's germline CDR1 is MDHEN and CDR2 SYDVKM. The CDR3 coding sequence is TGTGCCACCTCTTTTCAGGGGGTAAGCACAGATACGCAGTATTTT. Translated: CATSFQGVSTDTQYF.

The genes are TRBV10-3 and TRBJ1-3, with D possibly TRBD1 on 5 matching bases. The V and J ends lost 6 bases and 4 bases respectively, with 16 bases between them. The germline gives CDR1 ENHRY, CDR2 SYGVKD. The CDR3 has 15 amino acids. The CDR3 loop reads CAISARVQLGNTIYF. The CDR3 nucleotides are TGTGCCATCAGCGCCAGGGTCCAACTCGGAAACACCATATATTTT.

The chain combines TRBV6-5 with TRBJ2-2; 7 bases line up with TRBD2. The CDR3 extends over 15 amino acids. J lost 4 bases, V lost 3 bases, and 5 bases had no gene match. The germline gives CDR1 MNHEY, CDR2 SVGAGI. CDR3 in DNA: TGTGCCAGCAGTTATTTTGCGGGAGCCACCGGGGAGCTGTTTTTT. Its translation: CASSYFAGATGELFF.

V is TRBV5-4 and J is TRBJ1-2, with 8 bases lining up with TRBD1. The V segment lost 0 bases and the J segment 4 bases; nucleotides outside the gene matches: 5. CDR1 and CDR2 (germline): SGHNT, YYREEE (reference sequence). This CDR3 is 15 amino acids long. The CDR3 is CASSLDSRGPYGYTF. The CDR3 DNA sequence: TGTGCCAGCAGCTTGGATTCCAGGGGGCCCTATGGCTACACCTTC.

The rearrangement uses TRBV7-6 and TRBJ2-7, with a weak D call TRBD1 (5 bases). V lost 1 base, J lost 0 bases, and 10 bases lay in between. CDR3 length: 15 amino acids. In germline, CDR1 is SGHVS, CDR2 FNYEAQ. The CDR3 region has the DNA TGTGCCAGCAGCTTAGACTTTGGACACTCCTACGAGCAGTACTTC. This translates into CASSLDFGHSYEQYF.

The chain joins TRBV14 to TRBJ2-3; no clear D gene. CDR1 is SGHDN, CDR2 FVKESK, per germline. Trimming removed 0 bases from V and 6 bases from J, with 10 bases in between. The CDR3 loop spans 14 amino acids. This CDR3 is CASSQEGLWDTQYF. CDR3 nucleotides: TGTGCCAGCAGCCAAGAGGGCCTGTGGGATACGCAGTATTTT.

The V gene is TRBV30, the J gene TRBJ1-5; D unclear. Trimming stripped 3 bases from V and 0 bases from J, with 9 bases between. The V gene's germline CDR1 is GTSNPN and CDR2 SVGIG (reference sequence). The CDR3 is 14 amino acids. The CDR3 sequence: CAWSTDYSNQPQHF. CDR3 coding DNA: TGTGCCTGGAGCACAGATTATAGCAATCAGCCCCAGCATTTT.

The rearrangement links TRBV15 to TRBJ2-1; TRBD2 aligns across 12 bases. Losses at the gene ends were 0 bases for V and 1 base for J; bases not matched to a gene: 7. The CDR3 consists of 19 residues. Looked up from germline, CDR1 is LNHNV and CDR2 is YYDKDF (reference sequence). The CDR3 here is CATSRDSTTSGGSYNEQFF. The DNA for the CDR3 is TGTGCCACCAGCAGAGATTCAACGACTAGCGGGGGTTCCTACAATGAGCAGTTCTTC.

Only a few counts were recorded for this clone. The chain combines TRBV6-1 with TRBJ1-2; D uncertain. With 6 bases removed from V and 4 bases from J, the gap between germline ends came to 18 bases. CDR1 and CDR2 from the germline V gene are MNHNS and SASEGT. The CDR3 totals 15 residues. The CDR3 DNA follows: TGTGCCAGCAGGGCCGTCGGGCCGAGCGGCTATGGCTACACCTTC. It yields the protein CASRAVGPSGYGYTF.

V is TRBV10-3 and J is TRBJ1-2; tentative D call: TRBD1 (5 bases). Germline loops: CDR1 ENHRY, CDR2 SYGVKD. This CDR3 comprises 14 residues. V lost 6 bases, J lost 4 bases, and 15 bases lay in between. CDR3 DNA sequence: TGTGCCATCAGCCCTGGGGGGGGAAGCTATGGCTACACCTTC. Encoded protein: CAISPGGGSYGYTF.

V usage is TRBV9 and J usage is TRBJ2-1; the match to TRBD2 covers 13 bases. V was clipped by 3 bases and J by 8 bases; unmatched bases: 14. Looked up from germline, CDR1 is SGDLS and CDR2 is YYNGEE. This CDR3 has 18 residues. CDR3 DNA sequence: TGTGCCAGCAGCGCGCAAACCCAGGGACTAGCGGGGCTCGATGAGCAGTTCTTC. Its protein is CASSAQTQGLAGLDEQFF.

This clone was detected only a few times. This sequence joins TRBV5-1 and TRBJ1-2, with TRBD1 matching over 9 bases. Trimming at V came to 3 bases and at J to 4 bases, leaving 13 bases not matched to a gene. Germline lookup yields CDR1 SGHRS and CDR2 YFSETQ. CDR3 length: 17 residues. Here the CDR3 DNA reads TGCGCCAGCAGCTCCTCCGGGACAGGGTCCGTTGGCTATGGCTACACCTTC. It translates to CASSSSGTGSVGYGYTF.

CDR3 sequence: CATSRASGQEAFF. CDR3 bases: TGCGCCACCTCGCGGGCCTCGGGACAGGAAGCTTTCTTT. The chain joins TRBV10-1 to TRBJ1-1, with 7 bases aligning to TRBD1. Per the germline V gene, CDR1 is WNHNN and CDR2 is SYGVQD (reference sequence). The J segment lost 8 bases and the V segment lost 10 bases, leaving 13 bases of the junction unmatched. CDR3 length: 13 amino acids.

V gene TRBV11-3 combines with J gene TRBJ1-1, with D possibly being TRBD1 (6 bases). The CDR3 extends over 13 amino acids. V was shortened by 2 bases and J by 6 bases, with 10 bases between the two germline ends. CDR1 and CDR2 (germline): SGHNT, YENEEA. The CDR3 loop is CASSLSGVAEAFF. The CDR3 bases are TGTGCCAGCAGCTTATCAGGGGTGGCTGAAGCTTTCTTT. The whole variable domain, remainder taken from reference TRBV11-3 and TRBJ1-1, is EAGVVQSPRYKIIEKKQPVAFWCNPISGHNTLYWYLQNLGQGPELLIRYENEEAVDDSQLPKDRFSAERLKGVDSTLKIQPAELGDSAVYLCASSLSGVAEAFFGQGTRLTVV.

This clone was seen only once. V and J are TRBV6-5 and TRBJ1-1; 8 bases fit TRBD1. V lost 2 bases and J lost 10; bases outside the gene matches: 6. This CDR3 is 13 amino acids long. Per germline, CDR1 MNHEY and CDR2 SVGAGI. The CDR3 coding sequence is TGTGCCAGCAGTTACCGAAAAGGGACAGGAGCTTTCTTT. Its protein is CASSYRKGTGAFF.

On this clone itself: Compared with germline, one end of the junction differs, possibly owing to a read error. The chain joins TRBV9 to TRBJ2-1; 9 bases match TRBD1. This CDR3 has 15 residues. Germline loops: CDR1 SGDLS, CDR2 YYNGEE. For the CDR3, the DNA is TGTACCAGCAGCGTAGGGGGACAGGGTTACAATGAGCAGTTCTTC. It encodes CTSSVGGQGYNEQFF.

V is TRBV28 and J is TRBJ2-5; 14 nucleotides align to TRBD2. The CDR3 consists of 18 residues. Germline-derived CDR1 and CDR2 are MDHEN and SYDVKM. With V trimmed by 5 bases and J by 1 base, 9 bases remained unmatched. CDR3 in amino acids: CASSRLAGGPTFQETQYF. As DNA, the CDR3 is TGTGCCAGCAGTCGACTAGCGGGAGGGCCGACCTTCCAAGAGACCCAGTACTTC.